This TCR beta chain was captured by sequencing in a study of somatic mutations in cytotoxic T cells in rheumatoid arthritis. This table comes from immunoSEQ multiplex PCR, and its TCRdb copy is limited to in-frame clones, with some not included. The sample carries 20,000 to 25,000 clones, roughly 80% recorded once. The V gene lost 2 bases and the J gene lost 5 bases, with 11 bases spanning the gap. There are 13 residues in the CDR3. Germline V gives CDR1 SGDLS, CDR2 YYNGEE. The rearrangement uses TRBV9 and TRBJ2-7, with D perhaps TRBD1 (5 bases). This receptor was obtained from an adult with rheumatoid arthritis. Source material: CD8+ T cells sorted from blood. CDR3 nucleotides: TGTGCCAGCAGCGTGGGGCCGACCGACGAGCAGTACTTC. Protein sequence: CASSVGPTDEQYF.